This entry concerns a single TCR beta chain. Its antigen is not identified. The germline gives CDR1 GTSNPN, CDR2 SVGIG (reference sequence). The V end was cut by 3 bases, the J end by 4 bases, with 18 bases between. The CDR3 extends over 15 amino acids. The assay was immunoSEQ multiplex PCR, and TCRdb's table has in-frame clones only and misses some. In the table there are some 64,000 clones, about four fifths of which are singletons. This sample was taken from a study of T cells in localized non-small cell lung cancer. Notes on the study in general: Researchers found a median around 61 of the top 100 tumor clones in adjacent lung. The highest T cell clonality was in uninvolved adjacent lung, above tumor.

Specimen: PBMCs, collected before any cancer treatment. This receptor was obtained from a man between 40 and 69 years old with stage II lung adenocarcinoma. V usage is TRBV30 and J usage is TRBJ1-2, with D perhaps TRBD1 (5 bases). The CDR3 loop reads CAWSLPRGLSYGYTF. CDR3 in DNA: TGTGCCTGGAGCCTCCCGAGGGGCCTCTCCTATGGCTACACCTTC. Filled out from reference TRBV30 and TRBJ1-2, the complete variable domain reads SQTIHQWPATLVQPVGSPLSLECTVEGTSNPNLYWYRQAAGRGLQLLFYSVGIGQISSEVPQNLSASRPQDRQFILSSKKLLLSDSGFYLCAWSLPRGLSYGYTFGSGTRLTVV.